The 8 T cell receptor beta chains in this list originate from one sample, sequenced in a study of blood T cell repertoires in COVID-19. Profiled with immunoSEQ multiplex PCR; TCRdb holds only in-frame clones, not every one. The repertoire holds fewer than 300,000 clones, 81% seen once, with under 3% in the top ten. Material: peripheral blood. All receptors derive from a woman aged 55-75 years with active or convalescent COVID-19.

V and J are TRBV4-3 and TRBJ2-2, with 8 nucleotides matching TRBD1. Per germline, CDR1 LGHNA and CDR2 YSLEER. The CDR3 length is 16 residues. The J segment lost 7 bases and the V segment lost 2 bases, leaving 9 bases of the junction unmatched. CDR3 sequence reads: CASSQRTGLYSGELFF. The CDR3, as DNA: TGCGCCAGCAGCCAACGGACAGGGTTGTATAGCGGGGAGCTGTTTTTT.

The chain is built from TRBV24-1 and TRBJ1-1, with 7 nucleotides matching TRBD1. CDR1 is KGHDR and CDR2 is SFDVKD in the germline V gene. The junction had 10 bases not matched to a gene; V was cut back by 1 base and J by 3 bases. The CDR3 is made up of 17 amino acids. DNA of the CDR3: TGTGCCACCAGTGATTTTCGCCCGACAGGGATCCACACTGAAGCTTTCTTT. Translation: CATSDFRPTGIHTEAFF.

The chain carries TRBV7-3 and TRBJ2-7; 7 bases map to TRBD2. Germline V lookup: CDR1 SGHTA, CDR2 FQGTGA. The CDR3 is made up of 16 amino acids. Trimming took 1 base from V and 5 from J; bases not matched to a gene: 11. For the CDR3, the DNA is TGTGCCAGCAGCTTAATTGGCGGGGGACCTTCTCACGAGCAGTACTTC. It translates to CASSLIGGGPSHEQYF.

The chain has TRBV18 and TRBJ1-1; a possible D gene is TRBD1 (5 bases). Per germline, CDR1 KGHSH and CDR2 LQKENI. This CDR3 spans 12 amino acids. With 11 bases removed from V and 4 bases from J, the gap between germline ends came to 14 bases. For the CDR3, the DNA is TGTGCCGGGAAGGGAAGGGGCACTGAAGCTTTCTTT. Translated, it gives CAGKGRGTEAFF.

The chain has TRBV3-1 (or the pseudogene TRBV3-2) and TRBJ2-5; D possibly corresponds to TRBD2 (6 bases). Trimming stripped 5 bases from V and 7 bases from J, with 14 bases between. Germline values: CDR1 LGHDT, CDR2 YNNKEL (reference sequence). The length of the CDR3 is 13 residues. The CDR3 DNA is TGTGCCAGCAGCTCAAGGAGGGATGGGACCCAGTACTTC. Translated, it gives CASSSRRDGTQYF.

This chain connects TRBV7-3 to TRBJ2-4, with TRBD2 as a possible D gene (6 bases). CDR1 is SGHTA and CDR2 is FQGTGA in the germline V gene. The CDR3 runs to 13 residues. The germline V and J ends were trimmed by 5 bases and 11 bases, with 16 bases remaining between them. DNA of the CDR3: TGTGCCAGCAGCGCGCGAACTGGGGAGGTTCAGTACTTC. Translating gives CASSARTGEVQYF.

The rearrangement links TRBV6-2 or TRBV6-3 to TRBJ1-1; 7 nucleotides line up with TRBD1. The CDR3 runs 17 residues. V was pared by 5 bases and J by 1 base, with 13 bases of the junction left unmatched. CDR1 and CDR2 (germline): MNHEY, SVGEGT. The CDR3 is CASSRNPQGRKNTEAFF. CDR3 DNA sequence: TGTGCCAGCAGTAGAAACCCACAGGGGCGGAAGAACACTGAAGCTTTCTTT.

This clone was observed once. V usage is TRBV4-2 and J usage is TRBJ2-3, with 8 bases aligning to TRBD2. The CDR3 extends over 18 amino acids. The germline V gene has CDR1 LGHNA and CDR2 YNFKEQ. Germline trimming cut 6 bases from V and 10 bases from J; bases unmatched to any gene: 24. CDR3 bases: TGTGCCAGCAGGCGGAGCTTTACGGGGGGGCTACTTGGGAATGCGCAGTATTTT. Protein sequence: CASRRSFTGGLLGNAQYF.